A selection of T cell receptor beta chains follows, all from one sample in a study of CD8+CD57+ T cells in acquired aplastic anemia. Using its own MiXCR run on the reads, TCRdb lists one record per CDR3 protein. The sample gives approximately 160,000 distinct CDR3 sequences, approximately 40% of which show up once; over 0.95% is in the top ten. Sequenced input: sorted CD4+, CD8+, or CD8+CD57+ T cells (not recorded which) from PBMCs. These receptors all stem from a human donor in good health. Each CDR3 is given with its conserved first and last residue. Each record gives: V gene, D gene, clone size, J gene, CDR3 DNA, CDR3 protein. A D gene is named only where the DNA matches it firmly. Some rows have no size entry. The others give once, few or many, or a class for an expanded clone.

V: TRBV18
D: NA
size: NA
J: TRBJ2-3
DNA: TGTGCCAGCTCACCGGATCGGGATACGCAGTATTTT
CDR3: CASSPDRDTQYF

V: TRBV29-1
D: NA
size: NA
J: TRBJ2-5
DNA: TGCAGCTATGGGACGCCACGGGAGACCCAGTACTTC
CDR3: CSYGTPRETQYF

V: TRBV2
D: TRBD1
size: NA
J: TRBJ1-1
DNA: TGTGCCCTCAGGGGGGAAGCTTTCTTT
CDR3: CALRGEAFF

V: TRBV4-3
D: NA
size: many
J: TRBJ1-6
DNA: TGCGCCAGCAGCCAAGATATCCGGACACCACCCCTCCACTTT
CDR3: CASSQDIRTPPLHF

V: TRBV24-1
D: NA
size: many
J: TRBJ2-1
DNA: TGTGCCACCAGTGATCGGACAGCCGTCAATGAGCAGTTCTTC
CDR3: CATSDRTAVNEQFF

V: TRBV5-8
D: NA
size: many
J: TRBJ1-1
DNA: TGTGCCAGCAGCTTGGCTGGGGGGTTGGGAACTGAAGCTTTCTTT
CDR3: CASSLAGGLGTEAFF

V: TRBV2
D: TRBD2
size: few
J: TRBJ2-3
DNA: TGTGCCAGCAGCGGGGGGGTCAAAGATACGCAGTATTTT
CDR3: CASSGGVKDTQYF

V: TRBV24-1
D: NA
size: NA
J: TRBJ2-4
DNA: TGTGCCACCAGTGACCAGAGAAACATTCAGTACTTC
CDR3: CATSDQRNIQYF

V: TRBV10-3
D: NA
size: NA
J: TRBJ2-1
DNA: TGTGCCATCAGTGAGTCGGGGGGGCGCAATGAGCAGTTCTTC
CDR3: CAISESGGRNEQFF

V: TRBV6-5
D: TRBD2
size: NA
J: TRBJ2-7
DNA: TGTGCCAGCAGTTACTCGAAGGGCCTAGCGGGAGACGAGCAGTACTTC
CDR3: CASSYSKGLAGDEQYF

V: TRBV20-1
D: NA
size: NA
J: TRBJ1-6
DNA: TGCAGTGCTAGAGACGTGGGAAGCTCCTATAATTCACCCCTCCACTTT
CDR3: CSARDVGSSYNSPLHF

V: TRBV7-9
D: TRBD1
size: NA
J: TRBJ1-2
DNA: TGTGCCAGCAGCGCGGACAGGGATGGTGGCTTCACCTTC
CDR3: CASSADRDGGFTF

V: TRBV6-5
D: TRBD1
size: few
J: TRBJ1-1
DNA: TGTGCCAGCAGTTACGGGACAGTGAACACTGAAGCTTTCTTT
CDR3: CASSYGTVNTEAFF

V: TRBV9
D: TRBD1
size: NA
J: TRBJ2-3
DNA: TGTGCCAGCAGCCCAGGGGGACAGGGGAAAGATACGCAGTATTTT
CDR3: CASSPGGQGKDTQYF

V: TRBV3-1
D: NA
size: few
J: TRBJ2-7
DNA: TGTGCCAGCAGCCAAGAAGCCGGGACCCTAGGGAACTACGAGCAGTACTTC
CDR3: CASSQEAGTLGNYEQYF

V: TRBV15
D: NA
size: NA
J: TRBJ2-7
DNA: TGTGCCACCAGCAGAGAGGGGGCAGGGAGAGGCGAGCAGTACTTC
CDR3: CATSREGAGRGEQYF

V: TRBV19
D: TRBD1
size: NA
J: TRBJ1-2
DNA: TGTGCCAGTAGTAGGACAGGGCCGGCTGGCTACACCTTC
CDR3: CASSRTGPAGYTF

V: TRBV2
D: TRBD1
size: NA
J: TRBJ1-1
DNA: TGTGCCAGCGGACAGGGATGGGACACTGAAGCTTTCTTT
CDR3: CASGQGWDTEAFF

V: TRBV10-3
D: NA
size: few
J: TRBJ1-1
DNA: TGTGCCACCAAGGAGGGCTGGAACACTGAAGCTTTCTTT
CDR3: CATKEGWNTEAFF

V: TRBV19
D: TRBD1
size: NA
J: TRBJ1-2
DNA: TGTGCCAGTAGTGGCGGACAGGGGATTTCTGGCTACACCTTC
CDR3: CASSGGQGISGYTF

V: TRBV15
D: NA
size: many
J: TRBJ2-2
DNA: TGTGCCACCAGCGGAGACCCAACCGGGGAGCTGTTTTTT
CDR3: CATSGDPTGELFF

V: TRBV5-1
D: NA
size: many
J: TRBJ2-3
DNA: TGCGCCAGCAGCCGGGATAGGGGTACGCAGTATTTT
CDR3: CASSRDRGTQYF

V: TRBV13
D: NA
size: NA
J: TRBJ2-4
DNA: TGTGCCAGCAGCCTGAGGAACCCAATGGGCCAAAAGACGAACATTCAGTACTTC
CDR3: CASSLRNPMGQKTNIQYF

V: TRBV24-1
D: TRBD1
size: many
J: TRBJ2-5
DNA: TGTGCCACCAGTGATCCTACAGGGGGCACAGAGACCCAGTACTTC
CDR3: CATSDPTGGTETQYF

V: TRBV7-2
D: NA
size: once
J: TRBJ2-7
DNA: TGTGCCAGCAGCTTCGCGACCGGGTCCTACGAGCAGTACTTC
CDR3: CASSFATGSYEQYF

V: TRBV24-1
D: NA
size: many
J: TRBJ1-3
DNA: TGTGCCACCAGTGATTCGGGGGAAGAACCAAGAAACACCATATATTTT
CDR3: CATSDSGEEPRNTIYF

V: TRBV6-1
D: TRBD1
size: many
J: TRBJ2-5
DNA: TGTGCCAGCCGCACAGGGGGAACTGAGACCCAGTACTTC
CDR3: CASRTGGTETQYF

V: TRBV20-1
D: NA
size: NA
J: TRBJ1-1
DNA: TGCAGTTGCTGGGAGGCCTCGAACACTGAAGCTTTCTTT
CDR3: CSCWEASNTEAFF

V: TRBV2
D: NA
size: NA
J: TRBJ2-5
DNA: TGTGCCAGCAGTGACCTGACTGGATCGGGGACCCAGTACTTC
CDR3: CASSDLTGSGTQYF

V: TRBV6-2/TRBV6-3
D: TRBD2
size: many
J: TRBJ2-5
DNA: TGTGCCAGCAGTTACCCTTTCACCGGGACTAGCGGGGTAGAGACCCAGTACTTC
CDR3: CASSYPFTGTSGVETQYF

V: TRBV15
D: NA
size: NA
J: TRBJ2-7
DNA: TGTGCCACCAGCGGACTTGGGTTGCAGTACTTC
CDR3: CATSGLGLQYF

V: TRBV24-1
D: NA
size: NA
J: TRBJ2-3
DNA: TGTGCCACCAGTTCGGCTAGAGGCACAGATACGCAGTATTTT
CDR3: CATSSARGTDTQYF

V: TRBV10-3
D: TRBD1
size: NA
J: TRBJ1-6
DNA: TGTGCCATCAGTGCGACAGGGGATAATTCACCCCCCCACTTT
CDR3: CAISATGDNSPPHF

V: TRBV20-1
D: NA
size: NA
J: TRBJ1-1
DNA: TGCAGTGCTAGATCCAGGGAACTAAGTAGGGACACTGAAGCTTTCTTT
CDR3: CSARSRELSRDTEAFF

V: TRBV24-1
D: NA
size: NA
J: TRBJ2-7
DNA: TGTGCCGTGGGAAGGGGGAACTCCTACGAGCAGTACTTC
CDR3: CAVGRGNSYEQYF

V: TRBV10-1
D: NA
size: NA
J: TRBJ2-3
DNA: TGCGCCAGCAGTGATGGAGCCCTAACAGATACGCAGTATTTT
CDR3: CASSDGALTDTQYF

V: TRBV24-1
D: TRBD1
size: NA
J: TRBJ1-2
DNA: TGTGCCACCAGTGTGCAGGGGGACAACTATGGCTACACCTTC
CDR3: CATSVQGDNYGYTF